The source of this TCR beta chain is a study of T-cell memory formation after mild COVID-19. In the study overall: Clusters of TCRs were largely donor specific.

This clonotype was seen a few times. Its antigen is unknown. Study-wide results and limits: Prior to infection, memory already included some responding clones, suggesting cross-reactive memory joined. Among clones contracting day 15 to 85, CD4/CD8 was balanced, whereas later expanders leaned CD4+.

V gave up 4 bases and J gave up 0 bases, with 6 bases separating them. This CDR3 comprises 13 residues. TCRdb re-derived calls from the 5' RACE reads in MiXCR, one entry per CDR3 protein. The sample consists of 120,000 to 150,000 distinct CDR3 sequences, roughly a fifth of them appearing once. This clonotype was sampled from an adult woman who had mild COVID-19 (a few samples of this study predate the infection). Cell type and time point are not known. The specimen sequenced was PBMCs or a T cell subset sorted from them (not recorded which). V and J are TRBV12-3 or TRBV12-4 and TRBJ1-2; D uncertain. The CDR3 coding sequence is TGTGCCAGCAGTTCAGTAGCTAACTATGGCTACACCTTC. Its protein product is CASSSVANYGYTF.